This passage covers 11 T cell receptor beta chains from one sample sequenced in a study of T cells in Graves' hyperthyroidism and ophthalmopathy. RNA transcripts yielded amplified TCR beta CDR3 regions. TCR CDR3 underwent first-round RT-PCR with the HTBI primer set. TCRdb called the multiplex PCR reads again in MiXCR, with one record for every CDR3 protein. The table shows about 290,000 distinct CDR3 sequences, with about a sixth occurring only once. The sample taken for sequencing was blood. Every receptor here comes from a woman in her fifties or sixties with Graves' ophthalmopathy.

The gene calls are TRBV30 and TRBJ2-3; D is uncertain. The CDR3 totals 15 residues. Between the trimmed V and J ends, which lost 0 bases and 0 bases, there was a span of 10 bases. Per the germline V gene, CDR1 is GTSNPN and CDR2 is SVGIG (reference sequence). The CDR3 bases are TGTGCCTGGAGTGTAAATCGGCTTAGCACAGATACGCAGTATTTT. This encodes CAWSVNRLSTDTQYF. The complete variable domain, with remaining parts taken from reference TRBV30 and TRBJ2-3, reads SQTIHQWPATLVQPVGSPLSLECTVEGTSNPNLYWYRQAAGRGLQLLFYSVGIGQISSEVPQNLSASRPQDRQFILSSKKLLLSDSGFYLCAWSVNRLSTDTQYFGPGTRLTVL.

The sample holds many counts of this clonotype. This chain's CDR3 is CASSHQLGTPNQPQHF. Written as DNA, the CDR3 is TGTGCCAGCAGCCATCAATTGGGGACACCTAATCAGCCCCAGCATTTT. The chain links TRBV12-3 or TRBV12-4 to TRBJ1-5; tentative D call: TRBD1 (6 bases). The CDR3 is 16 residues long. V was clipped by 6 bases and J by 4 bases, with 19 bases between them.

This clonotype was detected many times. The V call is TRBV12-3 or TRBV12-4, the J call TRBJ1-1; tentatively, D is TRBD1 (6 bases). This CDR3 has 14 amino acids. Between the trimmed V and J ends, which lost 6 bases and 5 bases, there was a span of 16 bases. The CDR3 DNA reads TGTGCCAGCAGAGAACAGGGAGGATTTACTGAAGCTTTCTTT. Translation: CASREQGGFTEAFF.

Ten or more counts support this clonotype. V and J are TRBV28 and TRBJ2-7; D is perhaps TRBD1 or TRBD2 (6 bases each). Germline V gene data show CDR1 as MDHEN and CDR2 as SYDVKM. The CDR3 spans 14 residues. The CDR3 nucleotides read TGTGCAAGTTGGGGGGCAGGGCGCCCCTACGAGCAGTACTTC. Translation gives CASWGAGRPYEQYF.

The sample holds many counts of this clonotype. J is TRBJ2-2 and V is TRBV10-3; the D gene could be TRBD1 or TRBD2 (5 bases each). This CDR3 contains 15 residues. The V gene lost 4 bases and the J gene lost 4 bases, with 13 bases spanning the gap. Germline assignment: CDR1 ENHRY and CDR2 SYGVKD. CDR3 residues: CAISAHGDGTGELFF. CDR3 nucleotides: TGTGCCATCAGTGCGCACGGGGACGGCACCGGGGAGCTGTTTTTT.

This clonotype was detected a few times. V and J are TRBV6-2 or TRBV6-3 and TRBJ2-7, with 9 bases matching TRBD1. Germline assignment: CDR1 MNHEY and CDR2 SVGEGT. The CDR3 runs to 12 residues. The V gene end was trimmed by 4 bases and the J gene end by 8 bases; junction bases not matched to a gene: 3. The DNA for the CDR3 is TGTGCCAGCAGTTTCGGACAGGGGAAGCAGTACTTC. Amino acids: CASSFGQGKQYF.

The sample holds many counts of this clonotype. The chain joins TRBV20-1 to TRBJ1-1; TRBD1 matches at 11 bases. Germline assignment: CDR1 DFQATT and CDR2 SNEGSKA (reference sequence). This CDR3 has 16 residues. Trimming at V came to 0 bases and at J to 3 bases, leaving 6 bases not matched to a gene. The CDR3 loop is CSAREGTGGLDTEAFF. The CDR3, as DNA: TGCAGTGCTAGAGAGGGGACAGGGGGATTGGACACTGAAGCTTTCTTT.

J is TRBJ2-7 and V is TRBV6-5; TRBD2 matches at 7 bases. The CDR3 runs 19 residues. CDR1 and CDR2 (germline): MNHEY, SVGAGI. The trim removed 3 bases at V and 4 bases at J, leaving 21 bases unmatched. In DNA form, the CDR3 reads TGTGCCAGCAGTTATCTCCTCGGGGGGAACAGCCGAAATCCTTACGAGCAGTACTTC. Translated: CASSYLLGGNSRNPYEQYF.

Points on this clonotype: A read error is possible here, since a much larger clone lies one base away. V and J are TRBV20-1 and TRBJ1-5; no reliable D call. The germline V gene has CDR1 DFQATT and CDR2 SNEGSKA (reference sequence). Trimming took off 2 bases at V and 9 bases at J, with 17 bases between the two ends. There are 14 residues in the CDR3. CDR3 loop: CSARRQSGWGPQHF. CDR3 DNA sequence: TGCAGTGCTAGACGGCAGTCGGGTTGGGGGCCCCAGCATTTT.

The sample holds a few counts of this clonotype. The CDR3 spells CSAWGGSSGNTIYF. The DNA for the CDR3 is TGCAGTGCCTGGGGGGGGAGCTCTGGAAACACCATATATTTT. The chain carries TRBV20-1 and TRBJ1-3; D is possibly TRBD1 (5 bases). Trimming stripped 6 bases from V and 0 bases from J, with 12 bases between. From germline, CDR1 is DFQATT and CDR2 SNEGSKA (reference sequence). The CDR3 consists of 14 residues.

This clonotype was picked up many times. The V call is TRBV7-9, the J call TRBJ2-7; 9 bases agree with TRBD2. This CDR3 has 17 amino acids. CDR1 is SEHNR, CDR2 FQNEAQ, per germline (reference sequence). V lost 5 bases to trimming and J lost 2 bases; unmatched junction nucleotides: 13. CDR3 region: CASSPLPTSGIPYEQYF. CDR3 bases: TGTGCCAGCAGCCCACTCCCGACTAGCGGTATACCCTACGAGCAGTACTTC.